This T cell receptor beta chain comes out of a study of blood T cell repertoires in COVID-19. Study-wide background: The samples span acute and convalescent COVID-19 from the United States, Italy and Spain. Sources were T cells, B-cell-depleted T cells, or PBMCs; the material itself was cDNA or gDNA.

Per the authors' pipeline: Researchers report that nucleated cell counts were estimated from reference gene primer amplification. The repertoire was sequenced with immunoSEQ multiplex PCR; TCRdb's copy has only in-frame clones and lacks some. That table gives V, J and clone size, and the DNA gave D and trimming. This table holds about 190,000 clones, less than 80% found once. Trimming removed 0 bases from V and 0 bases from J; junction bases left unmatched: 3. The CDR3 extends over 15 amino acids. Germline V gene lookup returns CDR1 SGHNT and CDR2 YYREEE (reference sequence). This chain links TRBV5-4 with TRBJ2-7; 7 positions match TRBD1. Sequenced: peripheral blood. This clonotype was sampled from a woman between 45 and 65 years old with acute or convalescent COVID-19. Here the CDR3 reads CASSLEAGGSYEQYF. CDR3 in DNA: TGTGCCAGCAGCTTGGAGGCAGGGGGCTCCTACGAGCAGTACTTC.